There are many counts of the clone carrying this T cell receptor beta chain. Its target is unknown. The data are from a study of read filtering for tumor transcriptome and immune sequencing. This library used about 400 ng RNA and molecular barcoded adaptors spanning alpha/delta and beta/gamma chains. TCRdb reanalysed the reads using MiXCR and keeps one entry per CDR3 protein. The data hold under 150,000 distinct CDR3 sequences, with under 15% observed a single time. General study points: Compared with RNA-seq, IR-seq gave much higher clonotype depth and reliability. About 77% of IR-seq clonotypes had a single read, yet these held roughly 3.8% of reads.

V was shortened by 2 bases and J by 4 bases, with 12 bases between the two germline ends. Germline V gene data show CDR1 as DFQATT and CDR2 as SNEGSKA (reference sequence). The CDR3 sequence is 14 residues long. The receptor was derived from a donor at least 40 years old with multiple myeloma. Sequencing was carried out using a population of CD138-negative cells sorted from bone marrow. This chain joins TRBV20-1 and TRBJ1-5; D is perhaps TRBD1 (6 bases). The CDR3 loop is CSARQGNGNQPQHF. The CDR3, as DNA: TGCAGTGCTAGACAGGGGAATGGGAATCAGCCCCAGCATTTT.